The 10 T cell receptor beta chains given below trace back to one sample, sequenced in a study of OX40 agonist ivuxolimab in advanced cancers. Library creation used the immunoSEQ multiplex PCR assay. What TCRdb holds here is the immuneACCESS table cut down to in-frame rearrangements. Part of the clones is not present; checked against another copy, under half of the missing clones reflect an unresolved V gene, and the others are unexplained. This sample gives about 100,000 clones in total; 75% to 95% of them show up just once. The top ten hold 0.25% to 0.35% of the sample. The sample consisted of CD4+ or CD8+ T cells sorted from blood, taken in a trial of the OX40 agonist ivuxolimab. These receptors all come from an adult with an advanced solid tumor such as melanoma, head and neck, liver or kidney cancer.

The rearrangement uses TRBV28 and TRBJ1-2; 7 nucleotides line up with TRBD1. The junction had 8 bases not matched to a gene; V was cut back by 5 bases and J by 5 bases. The CDR3 runs to 14 residues. Germline V gene sequence: CDR1 MDHEN, CDR2 SYDVKM. CDR3 coding DNA: TGTGCCAGCAGTGCAGGACAGGCCCCTTATGGCTACACCTTC. It translates to CASSAGQAPYGYTF.

V usage is TRBV6-1 and J usage is TRBJ1-2; no clear D. Trimming shortened V by 5 bases and J by 2 bases, and 3 bases separated the two germline ends. This CDR3 has 11 residues. The germline V gene has CDR1 MNHNS and CDR2 SASEGT. CDR3 nucleotides: TGTGCCAGCAGTAACAACTATGGCTACACCTTC. This encodes CASSNNYGYTF.

The genes are TRBV11-2 and TRBJ2-5, with a tentative D call TRBD2 (5 bases). From germline, CDR1 is SGHAT and CDR2 FQNNGV. With 1 base removed from V and 5 bases from J, the gap between germline ends came to 20 bases. The CDR3 runs 17 residues. As DNA, the CDR3 is TGTGCCAGCAGCTTAGGGGTTAGCGCCTCACTGAGGGAGACCCAGTACTTC. Translating it yields CASSLGVSASLRETQYF.

The chain uses TRBV5-1 and TRBJ2-1; 14 nucleotides line up with TRBD2. CDR1 and CDR2 (germline): SGHRS, YFSETQ. Trimming at V came to 0 bases and at J to 8 bases, leaving 13 bases not matched to a gene. CDR3 length: 19 amino acids. CDR3 in DNA: TGCGCCAGCAGCTTGGTGGCCCGACTAGCGGGAGGGCCCCGTGATGAGCAGTTCTTC. It yields the protein CASSLVARLAGGPRDEQFF.

The CDR3 is CAARGASYGYTF. DNA of the CDR3: TGTGCCGCACGGGGGGCCAGCTATGGCTACACCTTC. The V call is TRBV6-5, the J call TRBJ1-2, with D perhaps matching TRBD1 (6 bases). V dropped 11 bases and J dropped 4 bases, with 14 bases sitting between them. The length of the CDR3 is 12 residues. The germline V gene encodes CDR1 MNHEY and CDR2 SVGAGI.

The chain is built from TRBV9 and TRBJ1-1, with TRBD1 as a possible D gene (5 bases). Germline CDR1 reads SGDLS; CDR2 reads YYNGEE. This CDR3 comprises 15 residues. The germline V and J ends were trimmed by 4 bases and 4 bases, with 17 bases remaining between them. CDR3 sequence: CASSPSLGGGTEAFF. CDR3 nucleotide sequence: TGTGCCAGCAGCCCCAGCCTCGGGGGGGGCACTGAAGCTTTCTTT.

The rearrangement uses TRBV5-1 and TRBJ1-2, with TRBD1 matching 7 bases. The germline CDR1 and CDR2 sequences are SGHRS and YFSETQ. The CDR3 sequence is 15 residues long. The V and J ends lost 3 bases and 0 bases, in that order; junction bases with no gene match: 5. CDR3 bases: TGCGCCAGCAGCTCGGGGACAGCCTCTAACTATGGCTACACCTTC. It yields the protein CASSSGTASNYGYTF.

The rearrangement uses TRBV6-5 and TRBJ1-3; no reliable D call. CDR1 and CDR2 (germline): MNHEY, SVGAGI. The CDR3 consists of 14 residues. The V end was cut by 6 bases, the J end by 0 bases, with 9 bases between. The CDR3 region is CASSTTYSGNTIYF. The CDR3 DNA reads TGTGCCAGCAGCACAACTTACTCTGGAAACACCATATATTTT.

This chain joins TRBV5-6 and TRBJ1-6, with D possibly being TRBD1 (6 bases). The CDR3 covers 14 residues. V lost 2 bases and J lost 10, with 13 bases in between. Germline CDR1 is SGHDT and CDR2 is YYEEEE. CDR3 nucleotides: TGTGCCAGCAGCTTACGGGACAAGAGATCACCCCTCCACTTT. Translation: CASSLRDKRSPLHF.

Written as DNA, the CDR3 is TGTGCCAGCTCACCACAACAGGTCTCCTACGAGCAGTACTTC. It encodes CASSPQQVSYEQYF. The V gene is TRBV18, the J gene TRBJ2-7, with D perhaps matching TRBD1 (5 bases). V was trimmed by 1 base and J by 0 bases, leaving 7 bases between them. The CDR3 is 14 amino acids. Germline values: CDR1 KGHSH, CDR2 LQKENI.